Shown below are 31 T cell receptor beta chains from a single sample sequenced in a study of shared clonotypes between healthy human individuals. Assay: immunoSEQ multiplex PCR; the TCRdb copy retains only in-frame clones and omits some. The data contain millions of clones, 85% to 95% of them singletons. What was sequenced was naive CD4+ T cells sorted from blood. Subset of the sample: CD45RA+ positively selected. Receptor source: a man in his late teens or twenties in good health.

The genes are TRBV5-1 and TRBJ2-7; D may be TRBD1 or TRBD2 (5 bases each). The CDR3 contains 13 residues. Looked up from germline, CDR1 is SGHRS and CDR2 is YFSETQ. V lost 3 bases and J lost 5, with 12 bases in between. DNA of the CDR3: TGCGCCAGCAGCTACCCCGGGGCAAACGAGCAGTACTTC. Protein product: CASSYPGANEQYF.

The J gene is TRBJ2-5, the V gene TRBV19; 9 bases map to TRBD2. There are 16 residues in the CDR3. The germline CDR1 and CDR2 sequences are LNHDA and SQIVND (reference sequence). V lost 4 bases to trimming and J lost 2 bases; unmatched junction nucleotides: 8. The CDR3 bases are TGTGCCAGTAGTAAAGCATCCGGACTAGCGCAAGAGACCCAGTACTTC. The encoded protein is CASSKASGLAQETQYF.

The rearrangement uses TRBV29-1 and TRBJ1-2; maybe TRBD1 (5 bases). Germline V gene lookup returns CDR1 SQVTM and CDR2 ANQGSEA. Trimming pared 6 bases from V and 4 bases from J, leaving 12 bases between. The CDR3 length is 12 residues. CDR3 coding DNA: TGCAGCGTCGTCCGCGGGGCCTATGGCTACACCTTC. Translated, it gives CSVVRGAYGYTF.

The chain joins TRBV4-1 to TRBJ2-2; 10 nucleotides match TRBD1. The germline gives CDR1 MGHRA, CDR2 YSYEKL. The CDR3 consists of 17 residues. V was clipped by 0 bases and J by 4 bases; unmatched bases: 5. Written as DNA, the CDR3 is TGCGCCAGCAGCCAAGAAGGGGGACAGGGGAGCACCGGGGAGCTGTTTTTT. It specifies CASSQEGGQGSTGELFF.

The chain carries TRBV6-1 and TRBJ2-7; D ambiguous. The V end was cut by 6 bases, the J end by 3 bases, with 15 bases between. The CDR3 extends over 14 amino acids. Looked up from germline, CDR1 is MNHNS and CDR2 is SASEGT. The CDR3 DNA is TGTGCCAGCAGAGTTGCTCACTTGAACTACGAGCAGTACTTC. This translates into CASRVAHLNYEQYF.

The rearrangement uses TRBV10-1 and TRBJ2-7; D possibly corresponds to TRBD1 (6 bases). This CDR3 contains 13 residues. V was cut by 2 bases and J by 2 bases, with 7 bases left in between. Germline assignment: CDR1 WNHNN and CDR2 SYGVQD (reference sequence). Written as DNA, the CDR3 is TGCGCCAGCAGTGAGGGACAGCCCTACGAGCAGTACTTC. It is translated as CASSEGQPYEQYF.

The rearrangement joins TRBV5-6 to TRBJ2-2; TRBD2 is a possible D gene (6 bases). Germline-derived CDR1 and CDR2 are SGHDT and YYEEEE. Trimming shortened V by 4 bases and J by 6 bases, and 10 bases separated the two germline ends. The CDR3 is made up of 13 amino acids. The CDR3 loop is CASSPRLAGELFF. The CDR3 region has the DNA TGTGCCAGCAGCCCGAGACTAGCCGGGGAGCTGTTTTTT.

V usage is TRBV11-2 and J usage is TRBJ2-2; 8 bases match TRBD2. The CDR3 spans 16 residues. Germline CDR1 is SGHAT and CDR2 is FQNNGV. V dropped 6 bases and J dropped 1; count of bases not matched to a gene: 7. The DNA for the CDR3 is TGTGCCAGCAGTCACAGCGGGAGCCTGAACACCGGGGAGCTGTTTTTT. Translated: CASSHSGSLNTGELFF.

This clone was seen just once. The chain couples TRBV10-2 to TRBJ2-7; TRBD1 matches at 10 bases. The trim removed 2 bases at V and 5 bases at J, leaving 6 bases unmatched. Germline V gives CDR1 WSHSY, CDR2 SAAADI. CDR3 length: 15 residues. The CDR3 region has the DNA TGCGCCAGCAGTGAGCCCGGGACAGGGGCAAACGAGCAGTACTTC. Residues: CASSEPGTGANEQYF.

The rearrangement uses TRBV10-1 and TRBJ1-1, with a tentative D call TRBD1 (5 bases). V was trimmed by 5 bases and J by 3 bases, leaving 13 bases between them. CDR1 WNHNN and CDR2 SYGVQD come from the germline V gene (reference sequence). This CDR3 is 14 amino acids long. CDR3 in amino acids: CASSPHGGDTEAFF. The CDR3 coding sequence is TGCGCCAGCAGTCCCCACGGGGGGGACACTGAAGCTTTCTTT.

This clone was observed once. This chain uses TRBV28 with TRBJ2-7, with D uncertain. V lost 5 bases and J lost 2, with 13 bases in between. The CDR3 is 14 amino acids. Germline assignment: CDR1 MDHEN and CDR2 SYDVKM. The CDR3 reads CASSERSLTYEQYF. CDR3 coding DNA: TGTGCCAGCAGTGAACGGAGCCTGACCTACGAGCAGTACTTC.

The J gene is TRBJ1-5, the V gene TRBV27, with D possibly TRBD1 on 5 matching bases. Germline CDR1 is MNHEY and CDR2 is SMNVEV (reference sequence). The CDR3 loop spans 15 amino acids. Trimming pared 2 bases from V and 2 bases from J, leaving 10 bases between. In DNA form, the CDR3 reads TGTGCCAGCAGTTTAGCAGGGTTTGGCAATCAGCCCCAGCATTTT. It codes for CASSLAGFGNQPQHF.

The count of this clone is one. The rearrangement joins TRBV5-1 to TRBJ2-2; TRBD2 aligns across 9 bases. With V trimmed by 4 bases and J by 8 bases, 12 bases remained unmatched. The CDR3 has 16 amino acids. Germline CDR1 reads SGHRS; CDR2 reads YFSETQ. CDR3 in amino acids: CASSPSGIPIWGELFF. The CDR3, as DNA: TGCGCCAGCAGCCCTAGCGGGATCCCGATTTGGGGGGAGCTGTTTTTT.

The rearrangement links TRBV5-1 to TRBJ2-4; D possibly uses TRBD1 or TRBD2 (5 bases each). V shed 2 bases and J shed 6 bases, with 9 bases lying between them. Germline V lookup: CDR1 SGHRS, CDR2 YFSETQ. The CDR3 runs to 13 residues. The CDR3 DNA reads TGCGCCAGCAGCTTCTCAGGGACAAACATTCAGTACTTC. Translating it yields CASSFSGTNIQYF.

The CDR3 DNA reads TGTGCCAGCAGCGCACAGGGAGGGCGGGCCTACGAGCAGTACTTC. Amino acid sequence: CASSAQGGRAYEQYF. The chain uses TRBV2 and TRBJ2-7, with D maybe TRBD2 (7 bases). This CDR3 has 15 residues. V lost 6 bases to trimming and J lost 2 bases, with 17 bases between them. Germline V gives CDR1 SNHLY, CDR2 FYNNEI.

This clone has only one observation. V usage is TRBV6-1 and J usage is TRBJ1-2; D uncertain. This CDR3 spans 11 amino acids. V dropped 8 bases and J dropped 8 bases, with 12 bases sitting between them. Germline V gene sequence: CDR1 MNHNS, CDR2 SASEGT. CDR3 in DNA: TGTGCCAGCGGAGGGTATGGCGGCTACACCTTC. Translating it yields CASGGYGGYTF.

With respect to this clone: A read error may produce the germline difference seen at one junction end. The chain joins TRBV7-7 to TRBJ2-2, with D perhaps matching TRBD1 or TRBD2 (5 bases each). The CDR3 runs to 14 residues. Germline V CDR1 and CDR2: SSHAT, FNYEAQ (reference sequence). The DNA for the CDR3 is TGTGCTAGCAGCTTAGATGGGGGCACCGGGGAGCTGTTTTTT. Its translation is CASSLDGGTGELFF.

This chain links TRBV9 with TRBJ2-3, with 12 nucleotides matching TRBD2. CDR1 is SGDLS and CDR2 is YYNGEE in the germline V gene. Trimming at V came to 1 base and at J to 4 bases, leaving 13 bases not matched to a gene. The CDR3 spans 19 residues. CDR3: CASSVSTSGGHGLPDTQYF. In DNA, the CDR3 is TGTGCCAGCAGCGTATCTACTAGCGGGGGGCACGGTTTGCCAGATACGCAGTATTTT.

This chain uses TRBV28 with TRBJ2-7, with TRBD1 identical over 7 bases. CDR3 size: 14 residues. Per germline, CDR1 MDHEN and CDR2 SYDVKM. Germline trimming cut 2 bases from V and 7 bases from J; bases unmatched to any gene: 8. The CDR3 bases are TGTGCCAGCAGTTTAGCACAGGGGTTCCGGGAGCAGTACTTC. Translating it yields CASSLAQGFREQYF.

The V and J genes are TRBV6-6 and TRBJ2-7; perhaps TRBD1 as D (5 bases). There are 13 residues in the CDR3. V was pared by 5 bases and J by 1 base, with 9 bases between. CDR1 and CDR2 (germline): MNHNY, SVGAGI (reference sequence). The CDR3 nucleotides are TGTGCCAGCAGTCCACGACAGTCCTACGAGCAGTACTTC. Translation gives CASSPRQSYEQYF.

The chain links TRBV20-1 to TRBJ2-1; D is possibly TRBD2 (6 bases). Germline V CDR1 and CDR2: DFQATT, SNEGSKA (reference sequence). This CDR3 contains 11 residues. V gave up 5 bases and J gave up 7 bases, with 9 bases separating them. The CDR3 reads CSASLANEQFF. The DNA for the CDR3 is TGCAGTGCTTCACTAGCAAATGAGCAGTTCTTC.

This chain links TRBV6-1 with TRBJ2-7; 8 nucleotides match TRBD1. The V gene end was trimmed by 7 bases and the J gene end by 1 base; junction bases not matched to a gene: 6. CDR1 and CDR2 (germline): MNHNS, SASEGT. The CDR3 sequence is 14 residues long. CDR3 DNA sequence: TGTGCCAGCACCGACAGGGGCCTATCCTACGAGCAGTACTTC. Its protein product is CASTDRGLSYEQYF.

The rearrangement joins TRBV9 to TRBJ2-2; 10 bases line up with TRBD1. Germline-derived CDR1 and CDR2 are SGDLS and YYNGEE. There are 16 residues in the CDR3. The V and J ends lost 4 bases and 4 bases, in that order; junction bases with no gene match: 7. The CDR3 reads CASSPQGQGFTGELFF. CDR3 nucleotide sequence: TGTGCCAGCAGCCCGCAGGGACAGGGGTTCACCGGGGAGCTGTTTTTT.

The rearrangement joins TRBV30 to TRBJ1-1; no clear D gene. Trimming pared 2 bases from V and 7 bases from J, leaving 14 bases between. Per germline, CDR1 GTSNPN and CDR2 SVGIG (reference sequence). The CDR3 covers 13 residues. The chain's CDR3 is CAWSRGLVGEAFF. The CDR3 DNA is TGTGCCTGGAGTAGAGGCCTGGTGGGTGAAGCTTTCTTT. Drawing the rest from reference TRBV30 and TRBJ1-1, the complete variable domain is SQTIHQWPATLVQPVGSPLSLECTVEGTSNPNLYWYRQAAGRGLQLLFYSVGIGQISSEVPQNLSASRPQDRQFILSSKKLLLSDSGFYLCAWSRGLVGEAFFGQGTRLTVV.

This clone was detected only once. The chain uses TRBV7-2 and TRBJ2-7; D gene ambiguous. V dropped 5 bases and J dropped 2 bases, with 10 bases sitting between them. Germline CDR1 is SGHTA and CDR2 is FQGNSA. This CDR3 has 13 amino acids. The CDR3 protein is CASSDGPPYEQYF. The CDR3 coding sequence is TGTGCCAGCAGCGACGGACCCCCCTACGAGCAGTACTTC.

V is TRBV30 and J is TRBJ2-5; 10 bases agree with TRBD1. CDR3 length: 15 amino acids. V was pared by 3 bases and J by 3 bases, with 7 bases of the junction left unmatched. Looked up from germline, CDR1 is GTSNPN and CDR2 is SVGIG (reference sequence). CDR3: CAWSARGQGKETQYF. The CDR3, as DNA: TGTGCCTGGAGCGCCAGGGGACAGGGGAAAGAGACCCAGTACTTC.

The rearrangement uses TRBV2 and TRBJ2-1, with TRBD2 matching over 10 bases. This CDR3 contains 17 residues. V trimming: 1 base; J trimming: 4 bases; junction bases outside the gene matches: 7. Germline lookup yields CDR1 SNHLY and CDR2 FYNNEI. This chain's CDR3 is CASSEGGLAGVYNEQFF. CDR3 DNA: TGTGCCAGCAGTGAAGGGGGGCTAGCGGGAGTATACAATGAGCAGTTCTTC.

To note about this clone: Compared with germline, one end of the junction differs, possibly owing to a read error. This chain links TRBV5-4 with TRBJ2-3, with 12 bases that match TRBD2. Germline V gives CDR1 SGHNT, CDR2 YYREEE (reference sequence). CDR3 length equals 17 residues. The CDR3 region is CASSLGLAGAFTNTQYF. The DNA for the CDR3 is TGTGCCAGCAGCTTGGGACTAGCGGGAGCCTTCACAAATACGCAGTATTTT.

The CDR3 nucleotides read TGTGCCAGCAGCTCCGGTCTGGAGACCCAGTACTTC. The encoded protein is CASSSGLETQYF. This chain joins TRBV7-9 and TRBJ2-5; D gene uncertain. The CDR3 runs to 12 residues. The V and J ends lost 4 bases and 5 bases respectively, with 8 bases between them. The V gene's germline CDR1 is SEHNR and CDR2 FQNEAQ (reference sequence).

The chain recombines TRBV29-1 with TRBJ2-7; D remains ambiguous. The CDR3 contains 11 residues. Germline V lookup: CDR1 SQVTM, CDR2 ANQGSEA. Trimming cost V 5 bases and J 0 bases, with 5 bases left between them. The CDR3 coding sequence is TGCAGCGTTTACAGCTCCTACGAGCAGTACTTC. This codes for CSVYSSYEQYF.

This clone has just one count. The chain couples TRBV7-3 to TRBJ2-7, with D perhaps matching TRBD2 (5 bases). The CDR3 spans 14 residues. CDR1 is SGHTA, CDR2 FQGTGA, per germline. The V end was cut by 5 bases, the J end by 5 bases, with 16 bases between. The DNA of the CDR3 is TGTGCCAGCAGCCTAAGAGGGAAAAGCGACGAGCAGTACTTC. Protein: CASSLRGKSDEQYF.